This TCR beta chain was recorded in a study of T cell responses to AZD1222 COVID-19 vaccine (dated by TCRdb to 2020 to 2022). Study-level background: A total of 230 or so trial participants underwent TCR sequencing, of whom 200 to 220 received two doses of AZD1222 and about 25 received two doses of the MenACWY control vaccine. Trial participants were enrolled into age subgroups of 18-55, 56-69 and 70-plus years, which contained approximately 150, 30 and 60 TCR-sequenced participants, respectively.

About this clone: The specificity of this receptor is unknown. No much larger clonotype is one base removed from it; base qualities were not supplied.

General findings and caveats noted by the study authors: Participants were mostly white British and included more females than males, and it was suggested by the authors that clonal diversity may have been underestimated. Because no samples from the day 14 peak response were available, repertoires could be characterized only after the peak T cell response. Only five or six AZD1222 recipients were SARS-CoV-2 seropositive at baseline, limiting conclusions about previously exposed vaccinees. After two AZD1222 doses, both the breadth and the depth of spike-specific TCRs were significantly higher than at day 0 and than in MenACWY recipients. In the small 56-69-year group, the increase in depth fell short of significance, most likely because of low power. Reportedly, close to half of the unique spike-specific TCRs recognized epitopes lying outside the regions that are mutated in the B.1.351 and B.1.1.7 variants. CD4 TCRs associated with the vaccine covered the entire spike protein, and the dominant responses were in regions 160-218 and 743-854.

The CDR3 regions of human TCRbeta chains were analyzed by immunosequencing. In the original analysis: TCRs in the repertoires were matched against a reference library of SARS-CoV-2-specific TCRs that had been generated with the MIRA antigen-specificity platform. Breadth was defined as the fraction of unique TCRs that were SARS-CoV-2-associated. Depth was defined as the fraction of total T cells that were SARS-CoV-2-associated. Using the MIRA data, every spike-specific TCR was mapped to the spike region that the TCR reacted to and assigned to either a CD4 or a CD8 class. Log10-transformed breadth and depth values were compared by one-way ANOVA with Sidak's multiple comparisons tests. TCRdb's version of the immuneACCESS table is confined to in-frame rearrangements and falls short of the full clone set. An unresolved V gene accounts for under half of the shortfall where checked; the remainder is of unknown origin. V, J and clone size reflect that table, while D and trimming were determined from the DNA. Across this sample there are some 81,000 clones, with roughly 84% seen only once. Of the sample, 4.5% to 7% is held by the ten largest clones.

In the germline V gene, CDR1 corresponds to MNHEY and CDR2 to SVGAGI. Trimming removed 7 bases from V and 0 bases from J, leaving 7 bases between the germline ends. CDR3 length: 12 amino acids, cysteine to phenylalanine. Kept here is only the CDR3 DNA, which spans 36 bases and is read in frame from base 1. In light of the paper, this sample's time point label describes: about 28 days (+/-7) after the second vaccine dose. Because spike-specific TCR depth and breadth did not differ between the two schedules, AZD1222 recipients who got a second dose at roughly 4 weeks were pooled with those who got a second dose at roughly 12 weeks. The vaccinee samples were drawn from two UK trials, COV001 and COV002, one of which was a single-blind randomized controlled phase 2/3 trial testing AZD1222 (ChAdOx1 nCoV-19) in healthy adults. Trial participant PBMC samples were collected at day 0 and day 28 after the second dose for TCRbeta chain sequencing.

This specimen consisted of peripheral blood, obtained 28 days after the second AZD1222 dose. The clonotype originates from an adult who received the AZD1222 COVID-19 vaccine. Here the chain combines TRBV6-5 and TRBJ2-7; no D gene is confidently identified. The DNA reads TGTGCCAGCACTAAATCCTCCTACGAGCAGTACTTC. It codes for CASTKSSYEQYF.